This TCR beta chain was obtained from a study of cytomegalovirus exposure and HLA in healthy donors. Looking at the study overall: Clustering assigned approximately 78% of the approximately 400 genotyped donors to the Caucasian-associated ancestry cluster.

PCR primers comprised 60 Vbeta and 13 Jbeta primers. Clones were sequenced by immunoSEQ multiplex PCR, and TCRdb holds only the in-frame ones, with some missing. Among some 180,000 clones listed, about four fifths were seen once. Overall study findings and caveats: Several top significant clusters appeared, in a later analysis, to be linked to common viral pathogens. A later analysis showed that HLA-associated TCR beta chains had undergone more clonal expansion than equally common others.

Details on this clone: Its antigen is undetermined.

Germline V lookup: CDR1 SGDLS, CDR2 YYNGEE. The ends were cut back, 4 bases at V and 1 base at J, with 12 bases in the middle. This CDR3 comprises 15 residues. The chain has TRBV9 and TRBJ2-1, with D unclear. This clonotype was sampled from a male donor in good health and CMV-seronegative. Sequencing was performed on PBMCs. The CDR3 protein is CASSPVGVSYNEQFF. CDR3 nucleotides: TGTGCCAGCAGCCCTGTCGGTGTGTCCTACAATGAGCAGTTCTTC.